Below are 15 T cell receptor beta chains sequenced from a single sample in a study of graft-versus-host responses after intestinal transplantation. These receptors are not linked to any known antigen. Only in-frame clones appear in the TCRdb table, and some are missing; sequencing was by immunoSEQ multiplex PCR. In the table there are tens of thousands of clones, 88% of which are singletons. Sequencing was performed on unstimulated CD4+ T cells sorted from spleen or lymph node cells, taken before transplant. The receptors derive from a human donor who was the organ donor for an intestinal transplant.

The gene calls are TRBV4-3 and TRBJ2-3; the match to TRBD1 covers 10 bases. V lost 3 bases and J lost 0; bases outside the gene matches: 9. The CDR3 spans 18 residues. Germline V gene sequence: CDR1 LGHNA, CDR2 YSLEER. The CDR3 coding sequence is TGCGCCAGCAGCCACCTCCCGAAGACAGGGGGCAGCACAGATACGCAGTATTTT. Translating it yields CASSHLPKTGGSTDTQYF.

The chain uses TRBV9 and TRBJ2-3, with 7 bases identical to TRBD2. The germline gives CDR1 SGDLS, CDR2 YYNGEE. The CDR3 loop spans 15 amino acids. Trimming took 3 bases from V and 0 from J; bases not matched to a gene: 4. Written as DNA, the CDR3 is TGTGCCAGCAGCGCGCTAGCGGTGAGCACAGATACGCAGTATTTT. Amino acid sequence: CASSALAVSTDTQYF.

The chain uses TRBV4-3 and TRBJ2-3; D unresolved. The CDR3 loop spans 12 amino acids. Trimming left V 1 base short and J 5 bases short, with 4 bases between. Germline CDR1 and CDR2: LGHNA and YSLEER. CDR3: CASSQGRDTQYF. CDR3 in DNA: TGCGCCAGCAGCCAAGGTCGAGATACGCAGTATTTT.

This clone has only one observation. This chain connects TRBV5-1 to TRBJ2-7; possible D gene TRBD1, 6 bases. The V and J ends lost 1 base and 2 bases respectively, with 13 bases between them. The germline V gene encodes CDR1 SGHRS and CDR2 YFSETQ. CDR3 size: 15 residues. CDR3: CASSLSQGPTYEQYF. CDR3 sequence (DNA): TGCGCCAGCAGCTTGAGCCAGGGGCCGACCTACGAGCAGTACTTC.

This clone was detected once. The CDR3 protein is CASSATRVQFTEQFF. The CDR3 coding sequence is TGTGCCAGCAGCGCCACTAGGGTACAATTCACTGAGCAGTTCTTC. V and J are TRBV7-2 and TRBJ2-1, with D possibly matching TRBD2 (5 bases). The V and J ends lost 5 bases and 9 bases respectively, with 20 bases between them. The CDR3 extends over 15 amino acids. Looked up from germline, CDR1 is SGHTA and CDR2 is FQGNSA.

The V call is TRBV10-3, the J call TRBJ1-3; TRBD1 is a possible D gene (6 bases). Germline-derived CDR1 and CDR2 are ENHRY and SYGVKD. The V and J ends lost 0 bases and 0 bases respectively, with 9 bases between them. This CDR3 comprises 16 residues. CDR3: CAISESGQFSGNTIYF. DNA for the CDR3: TGTGCCATCAGTGAGTCCGGACAGTTCTCTGGAAACACCATATATTTT.

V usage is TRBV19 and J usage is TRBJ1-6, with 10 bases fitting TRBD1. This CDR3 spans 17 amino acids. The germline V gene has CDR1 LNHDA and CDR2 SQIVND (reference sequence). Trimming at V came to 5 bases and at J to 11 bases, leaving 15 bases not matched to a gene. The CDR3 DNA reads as TGTGCCAGTAGTCCTTTTGGACAGGGGGTGGCTCGGCCACCCCTCCACTTT. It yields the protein CASSPFGQGVARPPLHF.

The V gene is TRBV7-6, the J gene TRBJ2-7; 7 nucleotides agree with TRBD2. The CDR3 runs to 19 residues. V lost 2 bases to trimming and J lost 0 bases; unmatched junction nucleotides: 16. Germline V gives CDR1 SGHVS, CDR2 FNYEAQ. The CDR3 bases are TGTGCCAGCAGCTTACGCGATTCGGGGGGTCCCCTGAGCTCCTACGAGCAGTACTTC. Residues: CASSLRDSGGPLSSYEQYF.

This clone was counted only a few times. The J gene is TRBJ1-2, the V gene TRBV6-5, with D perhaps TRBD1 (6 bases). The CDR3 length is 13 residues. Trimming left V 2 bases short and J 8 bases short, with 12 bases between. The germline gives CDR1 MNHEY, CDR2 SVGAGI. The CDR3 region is CASSYRGRGGYTF. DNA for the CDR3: TGTGCCAGCAGTTACCGGGGCAGGGGAGGCTACACCTTC.

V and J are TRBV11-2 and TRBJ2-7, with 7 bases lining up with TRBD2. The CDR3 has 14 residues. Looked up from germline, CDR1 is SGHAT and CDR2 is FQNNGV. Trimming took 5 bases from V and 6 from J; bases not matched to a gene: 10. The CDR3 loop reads CASSGDYRSAEQYF. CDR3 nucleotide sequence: TGTGCCAGCAGCGGGGACTATCGGTCCGCCGAGCAGTACTTC.

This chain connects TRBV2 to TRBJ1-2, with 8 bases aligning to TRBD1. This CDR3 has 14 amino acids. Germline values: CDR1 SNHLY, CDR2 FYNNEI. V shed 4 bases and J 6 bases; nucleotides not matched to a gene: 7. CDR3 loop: CASSARGQTNGYTF. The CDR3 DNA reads TGTGCCAGCAGTGCCAGGGGGCAGACGAATGGCTACACCTTC.

DNA for the CDR3: TGTGCCAGCAGCTTACTTGGGACTAGCGGGAGTTCTAGCTCCTACGAGCAGTACTTC. Translated, it gives CASSLLGTSGSSSSYEQYF. The chain is built from TRBV7-2 and TRBJ2-7, with 14 bases that match TRBD2. V gave up 2 bases and J gave up 0 bases; unmatched junction bases: 9. Germline assignment: CDR1 SGHTA and CDR2 FQGNSA. The length of the CDR3 is 19 residues.

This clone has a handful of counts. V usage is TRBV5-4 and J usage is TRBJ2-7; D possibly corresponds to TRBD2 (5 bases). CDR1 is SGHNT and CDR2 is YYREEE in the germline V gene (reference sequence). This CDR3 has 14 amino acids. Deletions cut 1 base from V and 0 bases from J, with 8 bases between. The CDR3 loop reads CASSLKDSSYEQYF. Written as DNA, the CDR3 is TGTGCCAGCAGCTTGAAGGACTCCTCCTACGAGCAGTACTTC.

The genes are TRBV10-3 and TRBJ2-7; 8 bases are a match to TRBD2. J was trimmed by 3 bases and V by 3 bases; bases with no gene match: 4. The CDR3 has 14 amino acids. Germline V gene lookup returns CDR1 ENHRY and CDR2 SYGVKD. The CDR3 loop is CAISEGTRHYEQYF. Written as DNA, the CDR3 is TGTGCCATCAGTGAAGGGACTAGGCACTACGAGCAGTACTTC.

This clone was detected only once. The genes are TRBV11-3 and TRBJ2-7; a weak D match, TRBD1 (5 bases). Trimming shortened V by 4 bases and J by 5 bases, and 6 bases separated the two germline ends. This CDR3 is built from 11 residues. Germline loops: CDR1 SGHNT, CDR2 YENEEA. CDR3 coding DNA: TGTGCCAGCAGCTGGGGCGACGAGCAGTACTTC. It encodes CASSWGDEQYF.